Listed below are T cell receptor beta chains from one sample, sequenced in a study of Ad26.COV2.S vaccination and SARS-CoV-2 variants. The assay was immunoSEQ multiplex PCR, and TCRdb's table has in-frame clones only and misses some. In the table there are hundreds of thousands of clones, roughly 84% of which are singletons. The specimen comprised peripheral blood, sampled in a trial of Ad26.COV2.S vaccine versus placebo. These receptors were collected from a person aged 18-65 years who received the Ad26.COV2.S COVID-19 vaccine or a placebo. Both conserved end residues are part of each CDR3. The order of the fields is D gene, J gene, clone size, V gene, CDR3 protein, CDR3 DNA. D genes are given only for firm matches. The size of a clone is reported for some rows only, either as once, few or many, or as a class for expanded clones.

d_gene: TRBD2
j_gene: TRBJ2-3
abundance: NA
v_gene: TRBV3-1/TRBV3-2
CDR3aa: CASPPIAGGVHSTDTQYF
CDR3nt: TGTGCCAGCCCCCCGATAGCGGGGGGGGTCCATAGCACAGATACGCAGTATTTT

d_gene: NA
j_gene: TRBJ1-1
abundance: NA
v_gene: TRBV5-6
CDR3aa: CASSPWGAATEAFF
CDR3nt: TGTGCCAGCAGCCCCTGGGGGGCGGCTACTGAAGCTTTCTTT

d_gene: TRBD1
j_gene: TRBJ1-5
abundance: NA
v_gene: TRBV19
CDR3aa: CASSSQGQGNNQPQHF
CDR3nt: TGTGCCAGTAGTTCCCAGGGACAGGGGAACAATCAGCCCCAGCATTTT

d_gene: NA
j_gene: TRBJ2-7
abundance: NA
v_gene: TRBV7-2
CDR3aa: CASSLRGGTAHYEQYF
CDR3nt: TGTGCCAGCAGCCTCAGAGGGGGGACAGCCCACTACGAGCAGTACTTC

d_gene: NA
j_gene: TRBJ1-1
abundance: NA
v_gene: TRBV3-1/TRBV3-2
CDR3aa: CASSWDGLNTEAFF
CDR3nt: TGTGCCAGCAGTTGGGACGGGTTGAACACTGAAGCTTTCTTT

d_gene: NA
j_gene: TRBJ1-5
abundance: NA
v_gene: TRBV7-9
CDR3aa: CASSRDMDYSNQPQHF
CDR3nt: TGTGCCAGCAGCAGGGACATGGATTATAGCAATCAGCCCCAGCATTTT

d_gene: NA
j_gene: TRBJ2-1
abundance: NA
v_gene: TRBV10-3
CDR3aa: CAIGVYAPGSYNEQFF
CDR3nt: TGTGCCATCGGAGTTTACGCACCGGGCTCCTACAATGAGCAGTTCTTC

d_gene: TRBD1
j_gene: TRBJ1-1
abundance: once
v_gene: TRBV3-1/TRBV3-2
CDR3aa: CASSRGQGAYTEAFF
CDR3nt: TGTGCCAGCAGCCGCGGACAGGGGGCTTACACTGAAGCTTTCTTT

d_gene: NA
j_gene: TRBJ1-1
abundance: NA
v_gene: TRBV18
CDR3aa: CASSPPINMNTEAFF
CDR3nt: TGTGCCAGCTCACCACCGATTAACATGAACACTGAAGCTTTCTTT

d_gene: NA
j_gene: TRBJ1-3
abundance: once
v_gene: TRBV18
CDR3aa: CASSLDARGNTIYF
CDR3nt: TGTGCCAGCTCTCTAGACGCCCGAGGAAACACCATATATTTT

d_gene: NA
j_gene: TRBJ1-6
abundance: NA
v_gene: TRBV6-5
CDR3aa: CASSGHPYNSPLHF
CDR3nt: TGTGCCAGCAGCGGACACCCTTATAATTCACCCCTCCACTTT

d_gene: TRBD1
j_gene: TRBJ2-1
abundance: NA
v_gene: TRBV14
CDR3aa: CASSRPGQGIKQFF
CDR3nt: TGTGCCAGCAGCCGACCGGGACAGGGGATTAAGCAGTTCTTC

d_gene: NA
j_gene: TRBJ2-5
abundance: NA
v_gene: TRBV27
CDR3aa: CASSLSEETQYF
CDR3nt: TGTGCCAGCAGTTTATCGGAGGAGACCCAGTACTTC

d_gene: NA
j_gene: TRBJ2-3
abundance: NA
v_gene: TRBV9
CDR3aa: CASSVLIESLVDTQYF
CDR3nt: TGTGCCAGCAGCGTCCTTATAGAGAGTTTAGTAGATACGCAGTATTTT

d_gene: NA
j_gene: TRBJ2-1
abundance: NA
v_gene: TRBV7-2
CDR3aa: CASSLRVSGYYNEQFF
CDR3nt: TGTGCCAGCAGCTTAAGGGTCAGCGGCTACTACAATGAGCAGTTCTTC

d_gene: NA
j_gene: TRBJ2-2
abundance: NA
v_gene: TRBV27
CDR3aa: CASLEGGGELFF
CDR3nt: TGTGCCAGCCTGGAGGGCGGCGGGGAGCTGTTTTTT

d_gene: TRBD1
j_gene: TRBJ1-4
abundance: NA
v_gene: TRBV4-3
CDR3aa: CASSQDGDSEKLFF
CDR3nt: TGCGCCAGCAGCCAAGATGGGGACAGCGAAAAACTGTTTTTT

d_gene: NA
j_gene: TRBJ1-1
abundance: NA
v_gene: TRBV30
CDR3aa: CAWSVSQNTEAFF
CDR3nt: TGTGCCTGGAGTGTAAGCCAGAACACTGAAGCTTTCTTT

d_gene: NA
j_gene: TRBJ2-7
abundance: once
v_gene: TRBV6-2/TRBV6-3
CDR3aa: CASSYGGLQGFPSYEQYF
CDR3nt: TGTGCCAGCAGTTACGGGGGTCTTCAGGGGTTTCCCTCCTACGAGCAGTACTTC

d_gene: NA
j_gene: TRBJ1-3
abundance: NA
v_gene: TRBV18
CDR3aa: CASSPTAASGNTIYF
CDR3nt: TGTGCCAGCTCACCGACAGCAGCCTCTGGAAACACCATATATTTT